This T cell receptor beta chain was documented in a study of regulatory and conventional T cells in breast cancer. TCRdb itself ran the PCR reads through MiXCR, one entry per CDR3 protein. Of around 1,200 distinct CDR3 sequences listed, 30% to 45% are singletons. V shed 0 bases and J shed 6 bases, with 14 bases lying between them. Germline-derived CDR1 and CDR2 are MNHEY and SVGAGI. The CDR3 covers 15 residues. The clonotype was recovered from a female donor with breast cancer. Material: regulatory T cells from blood. The V call is TRBV6-5, the J call TRBJ1-1, with D tentatively TRBD1 (6 bases). The CDR3, as DNA: TGTGCCAGCAGTTACTCGAGTGCAGGGGTTGCTGAAGCTTTCTTT. Its protein product is CASSYSSAGVAEAFF.